The rows below give T cell receptor beta chains drawn from one sample of a study of response to subunit inactivated influenza vaccine. Each CDR3 protein gets one entry after TCRdb re-called the RT-PCR reads with MiXCR. The sample contains hundreds of thousands of distinct CDR3 sequences, 11% of which appear only once. The sample was also linked to a second study, of T cells expressing NK-cell markers.

Sequencing used PBMCs from blood, obtained on the day of vaccination. These receptors came from a man aged 45-65 years who received an inactivated influenza vaccine. Both conserved end residues are part of each CDR3. Not all rows give a size; the values are once, few, many and, for expanded clones, a class.

clone size: few
J gene: TRBJ2-7
V gene: TRBV20-1
CDR3 protein: CSARDRDRGLYEQYF

clone size: many
J gene: TRBJ1-4
V gene: TRBV20-1
CDR3 protein: CSARGVLTSYEKLFF

clone size: NA
J gene: TRBJ2-7
V gene: TRBV5-1
CDR3 protein: CASSLVGVHADEQYF

clone size: many
J gene: TRBJ2-2
V gene: TRBV20-1
CDR3 protein: CSAREPSGGNTGELFF

clone size: few
J gene: TRBJ2-2
V gene: TRBV27
CDR3 protein: CASRTTSHPQGLSGELFF

clone size: few
J gene: TRBJ2-6
V gene: TRBV28
CDR3 protein: CASITSSLGANVLTF

clone size: NA
J gene: TRBJ1-2
V gene: TRBV6-1
CDR3 protein: CASSLSPGTGKQGYTF

clone size: few
J gene: TRBJ1-5
V gene: TRBV18
CDR3 protein: CASSPTEYYSNQPQHF

clone size: few
J gene: TRBJ2-1
V gene: TRBV7-2
CDR3 protein: CASSFGALYNEQFF

clone size: many
J gene: TRBJ2-5
V gene: TRBV15
CDR3 protein: CATRLAGGSETQYF

clone size: few
J gene: TRBJ2-7
V gene: TRBV5-6
CDR3 protein: CASSFFSEQYF

clone size: NA
J gene: TRBJ2-5
V gene: TRBV6-2/TRBV6-3
CDR3 protein: CASSYPRRETQYF

clone size: many
J gene: TRBJ1-6
V gene: TRBV7-9
CDR3 protein: CASSFVPDRGHSPLHF

clone size: NA
J gene: TRBJ2-7
V gene: TRBV4-3
CDR3 protein: CASSQEEGNEQYF

clone size: NA
J gene: TRBJ1-2
V gene: TRBV29-1
CDR3 protein: CSVTGTKSGYTF

clone size: few
J gene: TRBJ2-7
V gene: TRBV6-2/TRBV6-3
CDR3 protein: CASSSVGKQYF

clone size: few
J gene: TRBJ1-2
V gene: TRBV7-9
CDR3 protein: CASSLGDSEPVYGYTF

clone size: NA
J gene: TRBJ2-3
V gene: TRBV7-2
CDR3 protein: CASSRHSGGSTDTQYF

clone size: NA
J gene: TRBJ2-1
V gene: TRBV11-2
CDR3 protein: CASSHTKGGWYNEQFF

clone size: few
J gene: TRBJ2-5
V gene: TRBV20-1
CDR3 protein: CSARDPAGLQETQYF

clone size: few
J gene: TRBJ1-1
V gene: TRBV20-1
CDR3 protein: CSATNAMNTEAFF

clone size: NA
J gene: TRBJ2-3
V gene: TRBV4-3
CDR3 protein: CASSLRVGAGTDTQYF

clone size: NA
J gene: TRBJ1-1
V gene: TRBV2
CDR3 protein: CASSDGGGEAFF

clone size: NA
J gene: TRBJ2-5
V gene: TRBV12-3/TRBV12-4
CDR3 protein: CASSLAGPIKGTQYF

clone size: few
J gene: TRBJ2-4
V gene: TRBV6-2/TRBV6-3
CDR3 protein: CASSYTPLAKNIQYF

clone size: few
J gene: TRBJ2-3
V gene: TRBV11-1
CDR3 protein: CASSANVAAWNAVLTDTQYF

clone size: many
J gene: TRBJ1-2
V gene: TRBV24-1
CDR3 protein: CATSDQQGLEGYTF

clone size: NA
J gene: TRBJ1-1
V gene: TRBV28
CDR3 protein: CASRKTYMNTEAFF

clone size: few
J gene: TRBJ2-5
V gene: TRBV20-1
CDR3 protein: CSAGHGERGRETQYF

clone size: NA
J gene: TRBJ2-7
V gene: TRBV20-1
CDR3 protein: CSAKGDRGTTYEQYF

clone size: NA
J gene: TRBJ2-7
V gene: TRBV6-1
CDR3 protein: CASIRQGVEQYF

clone size: NA
J gene: TRBJ1-4
V gene: TRBV12-3/TRBV12-4
CDR3 protein: CASSRGQLRTNEKLFF

clone size: NA
J gene: TRBJ2-3
V gene: TRBV7-9
CDR3 protein: CASSPDRDTQYF

clone size: few
J gene: TRBJ1-1
V gene: TRBV7-9
CDR3 protein: CASSSTGKTEAFF

clone size: few
J gene: TRBJ2-1
V gene: TRBV5-1
CDR3 protein: CASSLLSPGQGVGSEQFF

clone size: few
J gene: TRBJ2-3
V gene: TRBV7-2
CDR3 protein: CASSLAGTSGPHTQYF

clone size: few
J gene: TRBJ2-3
V gene: TRBV10-3
CDR3 protein: CAINQRGTTDTQYF

clone size: NA
J gene: TRBJ1-2
V gene: TRBV5-5
CDR3 protein: CASTPGSNYGYTF

clone size: NA
J gene: TRBJ1-3
V gene: TRBV5-6
CDR3 protein: CASSLEGTVSSGNTIYF

clone size: few
J gene: TRBJ2-7
V gene: TRBV7-2
CDR3 protein: CASSFPGGDYEQYF

clone size: few
J gene: TRBJ1-5
V gene: TRBV20-1
CDR3 protein: CSARVAGYSNQPQHF

clone size: few
J gene: TRBJ2-3
V gene: TRBV5-1
CDR3 protein: CASSLGLGSLSTDTQYF

clone size: NA
J gene: TRBJ2-3
V gene: TRBV4-3
CDR3 protein: CASSQGEGWADTQYF

clone size: NA
J gene: TRBJ2-5
V gene: TRBV12-3/TRBV12-4
CDR3 protein: CASSSLSGYQETQYF

clone size: NA
J gene: TRBJ2-2
V gene: TRBV7-3
CDR3 protein: CASSYRRAENTGELFF

clone size: few
J gene: TRBJ2-1
V gene: TRBV7-2
CDR3 protein: CASSLGVGNNEQFF

clone size: NA
J gene: TRBJ2-5
V gene: TRBV7-2
CDR3 protein: CASCYAFSQETQYF

clone size: few
J gene: TRBJ2-1
V gene: TRBV2
CDR3 protein: CASSHRTSGGYNEQFF

clone size: NA
J gene: TRBJ1-1
V gene: TRBV3-1
CDR3 protein: CASSQDWIYTEAFF